This TCR beta chain originates from a study of blood T cell repertoires in COVID-19. The table came from immunoSEQ multiplex PCR; TCRdb's copy has only in-frame clones and leaves some out. This sample carries about 270,000 clones, approximately 92% of them seen once, and the ten largest clones take 2% to 2.5%. Everyone who took part was roughly 18 to 89 years old, and they came from about two dozen US areas. Trimming pared 0 bases from V and 4 bases from J, leaving 10 bases between. Germline V CDR1 and CDR2: SGHDT, YYEEEE. The CDR3 loop spans 14 amino acids. The receptor's source is a woman aged 18-29 years who had recovered from COVID-19. This chain links TRBV5-6 with TRBJ1-1; D possibly corresponds to TRBD1 (5 bases). Sequencing was performed on PBMCs or T cells enriched from blood (not recorded which). CDR3 coding DNA: TGTGCCAGCAGCTTGGATCTGGGGGGCACTGAAGCTTTCTTT. It translates to CASSLDLGGTEAFF. The full variable domain, with the rest looked up from reference TRBV5-6 and TRBJ1-1, is DAGVTQSPTHLIKTRGQQVTLRCSPKSGHDTVSWYQQALGQGPQFIFQYYEEEERQRGNFPDRFSGHQFPNYSSELNVNALLLGDSALYLCASSLDLGGTEAFFGQGTRLTVV.